Included here is one TCR beta chain sequence, with context. This clonotype was observed a handful of times. The antigen it recognizes is unknown. Within one base of it there is no much larger clone, and no base qualities were kept. The library was made by RACE. Sequencer: NextSeq 500. During library preparation, unique molecular identifiers were attached to individual cDNA molecules so that TCRs could be counted in a quantitative, reproducible way. Both TCR alpha and TCR beta chains were sequenced from each blood RNA sample. The published analysis was carried out like this. Samples had a median of approximately 93,000 TCRs, with a range from roughly 23,224 to 700,000. The Decombinator software suite was used to annotate the V, J and CDR3 of the TCR reads. To make PS versus PT1 abundance plots, every sample was subsampled to the same number of TCRs (28,000). Expanded TCRs were defined as absent before sensitization and observed at least eight times at the 2-week time point. TCRdb applied fastp at Q25 and MiXCR to the public reads, then kept only in-frame beta chains. Each CDR3 protein gets just one entry, which takes the most common genes and DNA from the rows behind it. None of the V and J calls come from the authors' own analysis; TCRdb made them. This sample is represented by around 300,000 distinct CDR3 sequences; 7.5% to 9% of them were singletons. Around 1.2% of the sample rests with the top ten.

These data belong to a study of human T cells and chemical hapten exposure (dated by TCRdb to about 2021). Regarding the study in general: For sensitization, 2% DPC in acetone was applied to a 2 cm by 2 cm area of upper inner arm skin. Patients additionally received weekly therapeutic DPC doses to the scalp throughout the roughly 25-week study period. Patch testing on the upper back used Finn chambers containing 0.01% DPC, with scoring done after 6 days according to International Contact Dermatitis Research Group standards. The mostly female patient cohort included alopecia areata with under or over 50% scalp involvement, alopecia totalis and alopecia universalis. Libraries were combined into a pool for sequencing, and differences in TCR yield between samples came mainly from small differences in library volumes within the pool. The study tracked peripheral blood TCR repertoire changes in vivo during primary and secondary sensitization to the hapten diphenylcyclopropenone (DPC) in alopecia patients. Blood samples were taken from patients before sensitization (week 0) and at 2, 6 and about 24 weeks after DPC sensitization. Blood for TCR sequencing was provided by twenty-nine alopecia patients at one to four time points (pre-sensitization, 2, 6 and 24 weeks). The paper's findings and limits, for the study overall: A positive correlation was found between the number of PT1 expanded TCRs and patch test score, with significance reached at thresholds 8, 16 and 32 but not 4. DPC sensitization did not change how many TCRs were above 1 in 1000 frequency, and no evidence was found of alterations in global repertoire structure. Compared with pre-sensitization or healthy control sets, expanded TCRs formed significantly more large CDR3 similarity clusters, which is consistent with antigen-driven responses. All patients had alopecia, a presumed autoimmune disease, so their immune response might differ from that of healthy individuals. After repeated subsampling, changes were observed in the strength of the expansion versus patch-test correlation and in the threshold at which the correlation became significant.

The time point label of this sample denotes: pre-sensitization, week 0. The treatment or condition label of this sample denotes: therapeutic diphenylcyclopropenone sensitization with weekly scalp DPC. Blood at each patch-test visit was drawn before the patch test was applied. Eligible patients were aged 18 to 70, diagnosed with alopecia, deemed suitable for DPC therapy, and excluded if pregnant. Total RNA was extracted from unfractionated whole blood that had been collected in Tempus Blood RNA tubes. This TCR derives from a man younger than 30 with alopecia areata. Some clones in this sample may be carry-over from other donors' samples. The sample in question was whole blood, obtained in connection with sensitization to the hapten diphenylcyclopropenone (DPC).

The CDR3 protein: CASSYPGGRTDTQYF. In nucleotide form, the sequence is TGTGCCAGCAGTTATCCGGGGGGCCGCACAGATACGCAGTATTTT. The sequence links TRBV6-6 to TRBJ2-3; the D segment could be TRBD2, given 7 matching bases. The CDR3 covers 15 residues, taking in both the cysteine and the phenylalanine. Only CDR3 DNA remains: 45 bases, in frame from the first base. Trimming removed 3 bases from V and 1 base from J, leaving 11 bases between the germline ends. From a lookup of the germline V gene (reference sequence), CDR1 and CDR2 are MNHNY and SVGAGI.